This entry features one T cell receptor beta chain sequence. TCRdb re-derived calls from the RT-PCR reads in MiXCR, one entry per CDR3 protein. The sample lists about a million distinct CDR3 sequences, roughly 18% seen once, with 6% in the top ten. The data stem from a study of patients and donors after allogeneic stem cell transplantation. The ends were cut back, 4 bases at V and 2 bases at J, with 15 bases in the middle. CDR3 length: 16 residues. The receptor comes from a human donor who was either an allogeneic HSCT recipient or a stem cell or donor lymphocyte infusion donor (not recorded which). It is not recorded whose cells these are; they may come from a transplant donor. The chain recombines TRBV12-3 or TRBV12-4 with TRBJ1-5; the D is unclear. The sample consisted of blood, either unsorted or a sorted T cell fraction (not recorded which). CDR3 nucleotides: TGTGCCAGCAGTTGGGCCAAAATCGGGGGCAATCAGCCCCAGCATTTT. Amino acid sequence: CASSWAKIGGNQPQHF.